One and the same sample provided the 27 T cell receptor beta chains below, sequenced in a study of molecular identifiers for immune sequencing clone quantification. MiXCR, applied by TCRdb to the PCR reads, yields one record per CDR3 protein. The sample carries 7,500 to 10,000 distinct CDR3 sequences, approximately 19% recorded once. The material sequenced was naive CD8+ T cells from blood, with Jurkat cell RNA spiked in. The subset is: FACS-sorted CD8+CD4-CCR7+CD45RA+ naive T cells. These receptors came from a human donor in good health. Some libraries in this study had Jurkat cell RNA spiked in.

This clonotype is judged medium-sized. This sequence joins TRBV12-3 or TRBV12-4 and TRBJ2-3; 7 bases align to TRBD1. Trimming at V came to 6 bases and at J to 3 bases, leaving 6 bases not matched to a gene. This CDR3 contains 14 residues. The CDR3 sequence is CASREGARTDTQYF. The CDR3 nucleotides read TGTGCCAGCAGAGAGGGGGCGCGTACAGATACGCAGTATTTT.

This clonotype was counted at least ten times. The V call is TRBV27, the J call TRBJ2-3; D is unresolved. Germline V gene lookup returns CDR1 MNHEY and CDR2 SMNVEV (reference sequence). Between the trimmed V and J ends, which lost 3 bases and 2 bases, there was a span of 12 bases. The CDR3 is 15 amino acids. The CDR3 sequence is CASSFRDYPTDTQYF. CDR3 bases: TGTGCCAGCAGTTTTCGAGATTATCCCACAGATACGCAGTATTTT.

The V and J genes are TRBV5-4 and TRBJ2-7; D not resolved. The CDR3 sequence is 15 residues long. The germline gives CDR1 SGHNT, CDR2 YYREEE (reference sequence). The V end lost 0 bases, the J end lost 0 bases, and 10 bases lay between the germline ends. The CDR3 is CASSLAGSGSYEQYF. DNA for the CDR3: TGTGCCAGCAGCTTGGCCGGGTCTGGCTCCTACGAGCAGTACTTC.

Judged by abundance, this clonotype is medium-sized. V gene TRBV27 combines with J gene TRBJ1-5; 10 bases line up with TRBD1. CDR1 is MNHEY, CDR2 SMNVEV, per germline (reference sequence). Trimming cost V 0 bases and J 5 bases; bases outside gene matches: 4. This CDR3 has 16 residues. CDR3 residues: CASSLSGTGVHQPQHF. The CDR3 DNA reads as TGTGCCAGCAGTTTATCAGGGACAGGGGTACATCAGCCCCAGCATTTT.

This clonotype came up many times. V usage is TRBV7-4 and J usage is TRBJ2-3; D may be TRBD1 or TRBD2 (6 bases each). CDR1 and CDR2 from the germline V gene are SGHVT and SQSDAQ. The CDR3 sequence is 15 residues long. With 7 bases removed from V and 2 bases from J, the gap between germline ends came to 16 bases. CDR3 sequence: CASTDGGRSTDTQYF. CDR3 in DNA: TGTGCCAGCACGGACGGGGGCAGATCCACAGATACGCAGTATTTT.

In this sample, this clonotype is medium-sized. This sequence joins TRBV4-1 and TRBJ1-1; D unclear. Trimming shortened V by 0 bases and J by 4 bases, and 12 bases separated the two germline ends. This CDR3 has 15 residues. Looked up from germline, CDR1 is MGHRA and CDR2 is YSYEKL. The CDR3 reads CASSQDRSSITEAFF. CDR3 DNA: TGCGCCAGCAGCCAAGATCGTTCTTCGATCACTGAAGCTTTCTTT.

In its sample, this clonotype is medium-sized. J is TRBJ1-1 and V is TRBV6-5; the D gene is possibly TRBD1 (5 bases). Trimming removed 5 bases from V and 2 bases from J, with 15 bases in between. The CDR3 runs 15 residues. Germline CDR1 reads MNHEY; CDR2 reads SVGAGI. The CDR3 DNA is TGTGCCAGCAGTACACTGGACACCCGAAACACTGAAGCTTTCTTT. It encodes CASSTLDTRNTEAFF.

This clonotype was recorded a few times. This chain uses TRBV12-3 or TRBV12-4 with TRBJ2-3; D assignment may be TRBD1 or TRBD2 (6 bases each). V lost 0 bases and J lost 5, with 12 bases in between. This CDR3 region has 15 residues. CDR3: CASSLAGRGQDTQYF. The DNA of the CDR3 is TGTGCCAGCAGTTTAGCAGGACGGGGGCAAGATACGCAGTATTTT.

This clonotype qualifies as medium-sized. J is TRBJ2-2 and V is TRBV4-3; D is ambiguous. Germline values: CDR1 LGHNA, CDR2 YSLEER. The CDR3 consists of 15 residues. Trimming removed 0 bases at V and 4 bases at J, with 9 bases between. The CDR3 DNA is TGCGCCAGCAGCCAAGACTACTCGAGCACCGGGGAGCTGTTTTTT. Translation gives CASSQDYSSTGELFF.

In this sample, this clonotype turned up a few times. A much larger clone lies one base from this, so it may be a read error. This chain uses TRBV6-5 with TRBJ2-7; D perhaps matches TRBD1 (5 bases). This CDR3 has 14 amino acids. Trimming removed 5 bases at V and 2 bases at J, with 13 bases between. Germline-derived CDR1 and CDR2 are MNHEY and SVGAGI. DNA of the CDR3: TGTGCCAGCAGTAGCCCGACAGTCCCCTACGAGCAGTACTTC. Encoded protein: CASSSPTVPYEQYF.

By sample fraction, this clonotype is medium-sized (0.01 to 0.1%). The chain has TRBV11-2 and TRBJ2-5; D gene uncertain. Trimming left V 7 bases short and J 2 bases short, with 11 bases between. CDR3 length: 13 amino acids. The germline V gene encodes CDR1 SGHAT and CDR2 FQNNGV. DNA of the CDR3: TGTGCCAGCACCCCCCCATATCAAGAGACCCAGTACTTC. Encoded protein: CASTPPYQETQYF.

Judged by abundance, this clonotype is medium-sized (0.01 to 0.1%). This rearrangement joins TRBV10-3 to TRBJ2-7; a weak D match, TRBD2 (6 bases). Trimming took off 6 bases at V and 0 bases at J, with 12 bases between the two ends. The CDR3 has 14 residues. Per germline, CDR1 ENHRY and CDR2 SYGVKD. The CDR3 DNA reads as TGTGCCATCAGAATTAGCGGAAGCTCCTACGAGCAGTACTTC. Encoded protein: CAIRISGSSYEQYF.

This clonotype appeared a few times. As the CDR3 is not closed by the conserved phenylalanine or tryptophan, this likely results from a read error. The V and J genes are TRBV5-6 and TRBJ2-2; D uncertain. There are 13 residues in the CDR3. Germline loops: CDR1 SGHDT, CDR2 YYEEEE. V was shortened by 5 bases and J by 3 bases, with 8 bases between the two germline ends. Here the CDR3 DNA reads TGTGCCAGCAGGCCCCAGTACACCGGGGAGCTGTTTCTT. Translated: CASRPQYTGELFL.

On this clonotype itself: This likely comes from a read error, as the CDR3 has no conserved phenylalanine or tryptophan at its end. V and J are TRBV5-6 and TRBJ2-7; tentatively, D is TRBD1 (5 bases). Trimming left V 2 bases short and J 2 bases short, with 11 bases between. The CDR3 runs 14 residues. CDR1 SGHDT and CDR2 YYEEEE come from the germline V gene. Here the CDR3 DNA reads TGTGCCAGCAGCTTTTCGTCCAGGGCCTACGAGCAGTACCTC. This encodes CASSFSSRAYEQYL.

This clonotype appeared many times. The chain uses TRBV6-5 and TRBJ2-2; no reliable D call. Germline assignment: CDR1 MNHEY and CDR2 SVGAGI. The CDR3 sequence is 12 residues long. Trimming stripped 8 bases from V and 5 bases from J, with 9 bases between. DNA of the CDR3: TGTGCCAGCTCCCTAGTAACCGGGGAGCTGTTTTTT. Residues: CASSLVTGELFF.

This clonotype was observed many times. CDR3 nucleotides: TGTGCCAGCAGTTTCGGGAGGGCCGTTCGGGACGGGCAGTACTTC. Residues: CASSFGRAVRDGQYF. The chain carries TRBV27 and TRBJ2-7; TRBD2 matches at 8 bases. The CDR3 runs to 15 residues. Germline V gene lookup returns CDR1 MNHEY and CDR2 SMNVEV (reference sequence). V dropped 3 bases and J dropped 9; count of bases not matched to a gene: 13.

The CDR3 DNA follows: TGTGCCAGCAGCTCCGCCGGGGCCACTGAAGCTTTCTTT. Translated: CASSSAGATEAFF. The genes are TRBV7-2 and TRBJ1-1; weak D call: TRBD1 (5 bases). V gave up 4 bases and J gave up 4 bases, with 10 bases separating them. CDR1 and CDR2 from the germline V gene are SGHTA and FQGNSA. CDR3 length equals 13 residues.

This clonotype is medium-sized in the sample. This chain uses TRBV27 with TRBJ1-5; D unclear. Germline CDR1 is MNHEY and CDR2 is SMNVEV (reference sequence). V lost 0 bases to trimming and J lost 1 base, with 4 bases between them. CDR3 size: 14 residues. CDR3 DNA sequence: TGTGCCAGCAGTTTATCCGACAGCAATCAGCCCCAGCATTTT. This gives the protein CASSLSDSNQPQHF.

This clonotype has at least ten counts. The chain combines TRBV20-1 with TRBJ2-3; 11 bases map to TRBD2. The trim removed 2 bases at V and 0 bases at J, leaving 4 bases unmatched. There are 16 residues in the CDR3. Germline values: CDR1 DFQATT, CDR2 SNEGSKA (reference sequence). The CDR3: CSARPRTSGSTDTQYF. In DNA form, the CDR3 reads TGCAGTGCTAGACCTAGGACTAGCGGGAGCACAGATACGCAGTATTTT.

In its sample, this clonotype was seen many times. The V call is TRBV7-9, the J call TRBJ2-5, with TRBD2 identical over 11 bases. J was trimmed by 2 bases and V by 4 bases; bases with no gene match: 18. This CDR3 region has 20 residues. Germline CDR1 SEHNR, CDR2 FQNEAQ (reference sequence). The CDR3 here is CASSSTSLVAGGLRQETQYF. As DNA, the CDR3 is TGTGCCAGCAGCTCGACCTCTTTGGTAGCGGGAGGGCTACGACAAGAGACCCAGTACTTC.

To note about this clonotype: At one end, the junction sequence differs from germline, possibly due to a read error. The chain recombines TRBV29-1 with TRBJ2-2, with 10 bases fitting TRBD2. Per germline, CDR1 SQVTM and CDR2 ANQGSEA. The length of the CDR3 is 15 residues. This CDR3 reads CSVESGLANPGELFF. The CDR3 nucleotides are TGCAGCGTTGAATCGGGACTAGCGAACCCCGGGGAGCTGTTTTTT.

This sequence joins TRBV7-9 and TRBJ2-1; 7 nucleotides agree with TRBD1. Germline V gives CDR1 SEHNR, CDR2 FQNEAQ (reference sequence). The CDR3 extends over 17 amino acids. The J segment lost 4 bases and the V segment lost 5 bases, leaving 14 bases of the junction unmatched. This CDR3 reads CASSPRTGEPEYNEQFF. The CDR3 region has the DNA TGTGCCAGCAGCCCGCGGACAGGAGAGCCTGAGTACAATGAGCAGTTCTTC.

This clonotype was picked up many times. The V gene is TRBV5-6, the J gene TRBJ2-7; D unresolved. The CDR3 is 13 amino acids. The germline V gene has CDR1 SGHDT and CDR2 YYEEEE. V shed 4 bases and J shed 0 bases, with 8 bases lying between them. The CDR3: CASSVTPSYEQYF. The DNA of the CDR3 is TGTGCCAGCAGCGTCACCCCCTCCTACGAGCAGTACTTC. The whole variable domain, filled in from reference TRBV5-6 and TRBJ2-7, reads DAGVTQSPTHLIKTRGQQVTLRCSPKSGHDTVSWYQQALGQGPQFIFQYYEEEERQRGNFPDRFSGHQFPNYSSELNVNALLLGDSALYLCASSVTPSYEQYFGPGTRLTVT.

In its sample, this clonotype ranks as medium-sized (0.01 to 0.1%). V is TRBV4-3 and J is TRBJ2-3; D is perhaps TRBD2 (6 bases). Germline CDR1 is LGHNA and CDR2 is YSLEER. CDR3 length: 15 residues. V was shortened by 0 bases and J by 6 bases, with 13 bases between the two germline ends. The CDR3 loop reads CASSQDPREEDTQYF. The DNA of the CDR3 is TGCGCCAGCAGCCAAGATCCCAGGGAGGAGGATACGCAGTATTTT.

This clonotype is medium-sized. The chain has TRBV11-2 and TRBJ2-1; the match to TRBD1 covers 8 bases. Germline CDR1 SGHAT, CDR2 FQNNGV. V lost 4 bases, J lost 6 bases, and 2 bases stayed unmatched. This CDR3 is built from 13 residues. The CDR3 coding sequence is TGTGCCAGCAGCTCCGGACAGGGCAATGAGCAGTTCTTC. Translating gives CASSSGQGNEQFF. Full variable domain (rest looked up from reference TRBV11-2 and TRBJ2-1): EAGVAQSPRYKIIEKRQSVAFWCNPISGHATLYWYQQILGQGPKLLIQFQNNGVVDDSQLPKDRFSAERLKGVDSTLKIQPAKLEDSAVYLCASSSGQGNEQFFGPGTRLTVL.

This clonotype was found many times. This rearrangement joins TRBV10-1 to TRBJ2-7; D uncertain. The CDR3 spans 12 residues. Germline V lookup: CDR1 WNHNN, CDR2 SYGVQD (reference sequence). With 4 bases removed from V and 0 bases from J, the gap between germline ends came to 4 bases. For the CDR3, the DNA is TGCGCCAGCAGTGCGAGCTCCTACGAGCAGTACTTC. Its protein is CASSASSYEQYF.

This clonotype was counted only a few times. A much more abundant neighbour one base away suggests this may be a read error. The V gene is TRBV12-3 or TRBV12-4, the J gene TRBJ1-1; perhaps TRBD1 as D (5 bases). This CDR3 spans 12 amino acids. Here the CDR3 reads CASSLRGFEALF. In DNA, the CDR3 is TGTGCCAGCAGTTTACGGGGGTTTGAAGCTCTCTTT.